A selection of T cell receptor beta chains follows, all from one sample in a study of blood T cell repertoires in COVID-19. The protocol was immunoSEQ multiplex PCR, while the TCRdb copy is restricted to in-frame clones and leaves out a portion. Altogether around 71,000 clones are present, roughly 86% being singletons, with the ten largest covering 1.5% to 2%. Source material: peripheral blood. These receptors came from a woman aged 60-75 years with acute or convalescent COVID-19. Both conserved end residues are part of each CDR3. The D gene is left open where the match is weak. Expanded clones get a size class; other rows say once, few or many, or leave the size out.

>TRBD2|TRBV5-1|NA|TRBJ2-1
CASSRTSGRTNEQFF
TGCGCCAGCAGCCGGACTAGCGGGAGGACCAATGAGCAGTTCTTC
>NA|TRBV7-2|NA|TRBJ2-7
CASSLAVLYEQYF
TGTGCCAGCAGCTTGGCGGTGCTCTACGAGCAGTACTTC
>NA|TRBV6-2/TRBV6-3|few|TRBJ2-1
CASSYRGAGGQFF
TGTGCCAGCAGTTACCGGGGGGCCGGGGGTCAGTTCTTC
>NA|TRBV5-1|NA|TRBJ2-1
CASSTGTTRDEQFF
TGCGCCAGCAGCACCGGGACAACTAGGGATGAGCAGTTCTTC
>NA|TRBV18|once|TRBJ2-4
CASSHLGGAENIQYF
TGTGCCAGCTCGCACCTGGGGGGGGCTGAAAACATTCAGTACTTC
>NA|TRBV19|NA|TRBJ1-2
CASSIDGTPNGYTF
TGTGCCAGTAGTATTGACGGGACTCCTAATGGCTACACCTTC
>TRBD2|TRBV28|NA|TRBJ2-7
CASSLMGRVDYEQYF
TGTGCCAGCAGTTTAATGGGGAGGGTAGACTACGAGCAGTACTTC
>NA|TRBV7-2|NA|TRBJ1-5
CASSSPAWGAQHF
TGTGCCAGCAGCTCACCCGCCTGGGGAGCCCAGCATTTT
>NA|TRBV18|once|TRBJ1-1
CASSPSGTPKGEAFF
TGTGCCAGCTCACCGTCTGGGACACCCAAAGGCGAAGCTTTCTTT
>TRBD1|TRBV4-2|NA|TRBJ1-1
CASSLDRGGDTEAFF
TGTGCCAGCAGCCTAGACAGGGGAGGGGACACTGAAGCTTTCTTT
>TRBD1|TRBV18|NA|TRBJ1-1
CASSPAAGDSNTEAFF
TGTGCCAGCTCACCAGCGGCAGGGGACAGTAACACTGAAGCTTTCTTT
>NA|TRBV27|few|TRBJ2-7
CASSLVWGRHEQYF
TGTGCCAGCAGTTTAGTTTGGGGGCGTCACGAGCAGTACTTC
>NA|TRBV30|NA|TRBJ1-5
CAWSAMTGNQPQHF
TGTGCCTGGAGTGCCATGACGGGAAATCAGCCCCAGCATTTT
>NA|TRBV14|NA|TRBJ1-5
CASSQVSGNQPQHF
TGTGCCAGCAGCCAAGTTTCAGGGAATCAGCCCCAGCATTTT
>TRBD1|TRBV2|NA|TRBJ1-4
CASESGTGLEKLFF
TGTGCCAGCGAGTCCGGGACAGGGTTAGAAAAACTGTTTTTT
>TRBD2|TRBV28|NA|TRBJ2-3
CASSHGLAGAARDTQYF
TGTGCCAGCAGCCATGGACTAGCGGGAGCTGCGAGAGATACGCAGTATTTT
>NA|TRBV4-3|NA|TRBJ2-3
CASSHHPGSDTQYF
TGCGCCAGCAGCCACCACCCCGGGTCCGATACGCAGTATTTT
>NA|TRBV18|NA|TRBJ2-7
CASSPPRVHIVNEQYF
TGTGCCAGCTCACCACCCAGGGTTCATATAGTAAACGAGCAGTACTTC
>TRBD1|TRBV29-1|NA|TRBJ1-1
CSVDRGRGTEAFF
TGCAGCGTGGACAGGGGGCGGGGGACTGAAGCTTTCTTT
>NA|TRBV18|NA|TRBJ2-2
CASSPRHLQGTGELFF
TGTGCCAGCTCACCACGCCATCTTCAGGGGACCGGGGAGCTGTTTTTT
>NA|TRBV28|few|TRBJ1-3
CASSPGLSSGNTIYF
TGTGCCAGCAGCCCGGGACTGAGCTCTGGAAACACCATATATTTT
>NA|TRBV5-1|NA|TRBJ1-1
CARRGGAGGSTEAFF
TGCGCCCGCCGCGGGGGGGCGGGGGGTAGCACTGAAGCTTTCTTT
>NA|TRBV29-1|NA|TRBJ1-1
CSVAARGGNTEAFF
TGCAGCGTTGCCGCAAGAGGGGGGAACACTGAAGCTTTCTTT
>TRBD2|TRBV9|NA|TRBJ2-1
CASSGDGTRRDEQFF
TGTGCCAGCAGCGGCGACGGGACTAGGCGGGATGAGCAGTTCTTC
>NA|TRBV19|NA|TRBJ1-5
CASRYWESNQPQHF
TGTGCCAGTAGGTACTGGGAGAGCAATCAGCCCCAGCATTTT
>TRBD1|TRBV6-5|NA|TRBJ1-4
CASRTWTGSYEKLFF
TGTGCCAGCAGGACTTGGACAGGGTCCTACGAAAAACTGTTTTTT
>TRBD1|TRBV6-5|once|TRBJ2-7
CASSFYDRDGYEQYF
TGTGCCAGCAGTTTTTACGACAGGGATGGCTACGAGCAGTACTTC
>TRBD1|TRBV18|NA|TRBJ1-4
CASSLGTDPNEKLFF
TGTGCCAGCTCACTAGGGACAGATCCTAATGAAAAACTGTTTTTT
>TRBD1|TRBV3-1/TRBV3-2|NA|TRBJ1-1
CASSQDAGTGIIEAFF
TGTGCCAGCAGCCAAGATGCCGGGACAGGAATTATTGAAGCTTTCTTT
>NA|TRBV6-5|NA|TRBJ2-1
CASTRDSTEQFF
TGTGCCAGCACACGGGACTCCACTGAGCAGTTCTTC
>NA|TRBV4-2|NA|TRBJ1-1
CASSLDPGDTEAFF
TGTGCCAGCAGCCTGGACCCGGGGGACACTGAAGCTTTCTTT
>TRBD1|TRBV7-8|NA|TRBJ2-1
CASSPTVTGGSEQFF
TGTGCCAGCAGCCCGACCGTCACAGGGGGAAGTGAGCAGTTCTTC
>NA|TRBV28|once|TRBJ1-1
CASSTPRGSGIEAFF
TGTGCCAGCAGCACCCCCAGGGGTAGCGGGATTGAAGCTTTCTTT
>TRBD2|TRBV5-1|once|TRBJ2-3
CASSLGTSGGTDTQYF
TGCGCCAGCAGCTTAGGGACTAGCGGGGGGACAGATACGCAGTATTTT
>NA|TRBV5-1|NA|TRBJ2-5
CASSFVGARAETQYF
TGCGCCAGCAGCTTCGTGGGGGCGCGGGCGGAGACCCAGTACTTC
>TRBD2|TRBV7-6|NA|TRBJ2-3
CASSLARTSGRTDTQYF
TGTGCCAGCAGCTTAGCCAGGACTAGCGGACGCACAGATACGCAGTATTTT
>TRBD2|TRBV7-3|NA|TRBJ2-2
CASSLSSGSTPGELFF
TGTGCCAGCAGCCTATCGAGCGGGAGTACCCCCGGGGAGCTGTTTTTT
>TRBD1|TRBV4-1|NA|TRBJ1-2
CASSRGTGNPNYGYTF
TGCGCCAGCAGCCGAGGGACAGGGAACCCTAACTATGGCTACACCTTC
>NA|TRBV7-3|NA|TRBJ2-3
CASSPDRHTDTQYF
TGTGCCAGCAGCCCGGACAGACACACAGATACGCAGTATTTT
>NA|TRBV2|once|TRBJ1-2
CASSDNTGYYYGYTF
TGTGCCAGCAGTGATAACACAGGGTATTACTATGGCTACACCTTC
>NA|TRBV20-1|once|TRBJ1-1
CSASWRDTEAFF
TGCAGTGCTAGTTGGCGGGACACTGAAGCTTTCTTT
>NA|TRBV6-5|once|TRBJ2-7
CASSYSSQGPYEQYF
TGTGCCAGCAGTTACTCGAGCCAGGGGCCCTACGAGCAGTACTTC
>TRBD2|TRBV7-2|few|TRBJ2-7
CASSLVAGGTYEQYF
TGTGCCAGCAGCTTAGTAGCGGGGGGCACCTACGAGCAGTACTTC
>TRBD2|TRBV11-3|once|TRBJ2-1
CASSPGGERQFF
TGTGCCAGCAGCCCCGGGGGGGAGAGGCAGTTCTTC
>TRBD1|TRBV6-6|NA|TRBJ1-4
CASSYSDRGNEKLFF
TGTGCCAGCAGTTACTCGGACAGGGGAAATGAAAAACTGTTTTTT
>NA|TRBV7-8|NA|TRBJ1-1
CASSSGGGGTTEAFF
TGTGCCAGCAGCTCGGGGGGAGGGGGAACCACTGAAGCTTTCTTT
>TRBD1|TRBV5-8|NA|TRBJ1-4
CASSFGQGREKLFF
TGTGCCAGCAGTTTTGGACAGGGGAGGGAAAAACTGTTTTTT
>NA|TRBV2|NA|TRBJ2-3
CASSPLSGLSTDTQYF
TGTGCCAGCAGTCCCCTTAGCGGTCTTAGCACAGATACGCAGTATTTT